This T cell receptor beta chain stems from a study of cytomegalovirus exposure and HLA in healthy donors. Trimming removed 4 bases from V and 3 bases from J; junction bases left unmatched: 9. The CDR3 contains 15 residues. From germline, CDR1 is SGHRS and CDR2 YFSETQ. PCR amplification relied on 60 Vbeta primers (plus 13 Jbeta primers). Using immunoSEQ multiplex PCR, the repertoire was profiled, and TCRdb retains in-frame clones only, with some absent. The sample consists of around 67,000 clones, around 64% of them appearing once. This clonotype was obtained from a woman in her forties or fifties in good health and CMV-seronegative. The rearrangement uses TRBV5-1 and TRBJ2-7; 8 nucleotides agree with TRBD1. The sample was PBMCs. The CDR3 loop reads CASSRGQGLRYEQYF. In DNA, the CDR3 is TGCGCCAGCAGCCGCGGACAGGGACTTCGCTACGAGCAGTACTTC.